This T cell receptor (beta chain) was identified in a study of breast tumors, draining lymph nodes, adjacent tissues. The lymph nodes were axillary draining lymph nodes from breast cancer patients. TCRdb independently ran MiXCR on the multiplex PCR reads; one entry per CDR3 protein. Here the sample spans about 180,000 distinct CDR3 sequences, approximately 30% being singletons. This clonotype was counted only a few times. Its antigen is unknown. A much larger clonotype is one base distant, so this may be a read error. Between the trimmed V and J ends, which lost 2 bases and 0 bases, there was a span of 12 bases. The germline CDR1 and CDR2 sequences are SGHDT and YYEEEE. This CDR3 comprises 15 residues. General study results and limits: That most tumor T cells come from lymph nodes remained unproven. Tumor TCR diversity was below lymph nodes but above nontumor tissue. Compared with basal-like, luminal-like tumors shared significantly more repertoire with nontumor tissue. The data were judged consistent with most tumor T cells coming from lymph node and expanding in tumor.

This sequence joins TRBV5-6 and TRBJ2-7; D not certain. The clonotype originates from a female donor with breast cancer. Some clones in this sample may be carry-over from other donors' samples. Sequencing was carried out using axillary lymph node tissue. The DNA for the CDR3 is TGTGCCAGCAGCTTCTTCAAAGCGAGCTCCTACGAGCAGTACTTC. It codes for CASSFFKASSYEQYF.